These 10 T cell receptor beta chains originate from one sample sequenced in a study of T cells after yellow fever vaccination. TCRdb called the 5' RACE reads again in MiXCR, with one record for every CDR3 protein. Here the sample spans 130,000 or so distinct CDR3 sequences, roughly 15% being singletons. The material was CD8+ T cells sorted from PBMCs, obtained 5 days after the yellow fever booster vaccination. The receptor source for this set is a man between 18 and 35 years old who received the YFV17D yellow fever vaccine.

This clonotype has more than one count but fewer than ten. The gene calls are TRBV4-2 and TRBJ1-2; unclear D gene. The CDR3 is 15 residues long. Trimming took off 1 base at V and 2 bases at J, with 11 bases between the two ends. Germline CDR1 reads LGHNA; CDR2 reads YNFKEQ. This chain's CDR3 is CASSQGVRENYGYTF. As DNA, the CDR3 is TGTGCCAGCAGCCAAGGCGTGAGGGAGAACTATGGCTACACCTTC.

This clonotype was seen a handful of times. The CDR3 DNA is TGTGCCAGTAGTCCCGGACAGGGGGCTAACTATGGCTACACCTTC. It specifies CASSPGQGANYGYTF. The V and J genes are TRBV19 and TRBJ1-2; 10 bases map to TRBD1. V dropped 5 bases and J dropped 0; count of bases not matched to a gene: 3. The CDR3 runs to 15 residues. CDR1 and CDR2 (germline): LNHDA, SQIVND (reference sequence).

This clonotype was observed a handful of times. The V and J genes are TRBV12-3 or TRBV12-4 and TRBJ1-5, with 11 bases lining up with TRBD1. The V and J ends lost 7 bases and 7 bases, in that order; junction bases with no gene match: 9. CDR3 size: 15 residues. This CDR3 reads CASTRDRGGSQPQHF. The CDR3 bases are TGTGCCAGCACCCGGGACAGGGGGGGAAGCCAGCCCCAGCATTTT.

This clonotype was counted a few times. This chain joins TRBV6-5 and TRBJ2-5; either TRBD1 or TRBD2 may supply D (5 bases each). Trimming took off 2 bases at V and 9 bases at J, with 16 bases between the two ends. Per germline, CDR1 MNHEY and CDR2 SVGAGI. CDR3 length equals 14 residues. The CDR3 nucleotides are TGTGCCAGCAGTTACCTCGGTGCGGGCAGGGCCCAGTACTTC. This encodes CASSYLGAGRAQYF.

This clonotype was seen ten or more times. The J gene is TRBJ2-5, the V gene TRBV6-5, with TRBD1 as a possible D gene (6 bases). Per the germline V gene, CDR1 is MNHEY and CDR2 is SVGAGI. The V gene lost 0 bases and the J gene lost 5 bases, with 13 bases spanning the gap. This CDR3 is 15 amino acids long. Here the CDR3 reads CASSYSTWGQETQYF. CDR3 bases: TGTGCCAGCAGTTACTCGACGTGGGGGCAGGAGACCCAGTACTTC.

This chain joins TRBV7-6 and TRBJ2-7, with 10 nucleotides matching TRBD1. The V gene end was trimmed by 5 bases and the J gene end by 5 bases; junction bases not matched to a gene: 12. CDR1 is SGHVS, CDR2 FNYEAQ, per germline. The CDR3 sequence is 16 residues long. The CDR3 here is CASSRELRDRGHEQYF. For the CDR3, the DNA is TGTGCCAGCAGCCGCGAACTCCGGGACAGGGGCCACGAGCAGTACTTC.

This sequence joins TRBV5-8 and TRBJ2-7; D is possibly TRBD1 (6 bases). The CDR3 totals 15 residues. Trimming stripped 4 bases from V and 1 base from J, with 15 bases between. Per the germline V gene, CDR1 is SGHTS and CDR2 is YDEGEE. The CDR3, as DNA: TGTGCCAGCAGCCTAGCACAAGGGACATCCTACGAGCAGTACTTC. Residues: CASSLAQGTSYEQYF.

This clonotype showed up just a few times. The chain is built from TRBV3-1 and TRBJ2-1; possible D gene TRBD2, 5 bases. CDR1 LGHDT and CDR2 YNNKEL come from the germline V gene (reference sequence). The germline V and J ends were trimmed by 3 bases and 0 bases, with 15 bases remaining between them. The CDR3 consists of 17 residues. CDR3 region: CASSQHDYRSSYNEQFF. CDR3 nucleotide sequence: TGTGCCAGCAGCCAGCACGACTACCGAAGCTCCTACAATGAGCAGTTCTTC.

V is TRBV15 and J is TRBJ2-5; D ambiguous. The V gene's germline CDR1 is LNHNV and CDR2 YYDKDF (reference sequence). V was pared by 3 bases and J by 4 bases, with 12 bases between. This CDR3 has 14 residues. CDR3 protein: CATSRSLGSETQYF. The CDR3 DNA sequence: TGTGCCACCAGCAGGTCTCTGGGCTCAGAGACCCAGTACTTC.

This clonotype was counted between two and nine times. The chain employs TRBV5-4 and TRBJ1-2; D perhaps matches TRBD1 (5 bases). The V gene lost 2 bases and the J gene lost 12 bases, with 17 bases spanning the gap. Germline V lookup: CDR1 SGHNT, CDR2 YYREEE (reference sequence). The length of the CDR3 is 13 residues. The CDR3 loop is CASSFRDSYWDTF. CDR3 sequence (DNA): TGTGCCAGCAGCTTCCGGGACTCCTACTGGGACACCTTC.